The clone carrying this T cell receptor beta chain came up many times. Between the trimmed V and J ends, which lost 6 bases and 0 bases, there was a span of 6 bases. This CDR3 spans 13 amino acids. Germline-derived CDR1 and CDR2 are MNHEY and SVGEGT. Time point indicated: newly diagnosed GD, antithyroid drugs for less than 3 months. PBMC-extracted RNA yielded the TCR library. The entry originates in a study of regulatory T cells in long-lasting Graves disease. With iRepertoire HTBI primers and Arm-PCR of CDR3 regions, TCR beta libraries were built. TCRdb analysed the multiplex PCR reads with MiXCR anew, one entry per CDR3 protein. Altogether about 530,000 distinct CDR3 sequences are present, roughly 15% being singletons, with the ten largest covering roughly 25%. These same data were also listed under a study on T cells in Graves' hyperthyroidism and ophthalmopathy. As that study records: The blood repertoire included most of the expanded thyroid clonotypes above 0.001.

This chain joins TRBV6-2 or TRBV6-3 and TRBJ1-5; D is uncertain. Sequencing was performed on peripheral blood mononuclear cells (PBMCs), taken at new diagnosis, from a patient treated with antithyroid drugs. This receptor was obtained from a woman aged 35-65 years with Graves disease. The CDR3 nucleotides read TGTGCCAGCAGCCGTAATAGCAATCAGCCCCAGCATTTT. It yields the protein CASSRNSNQPQHF.